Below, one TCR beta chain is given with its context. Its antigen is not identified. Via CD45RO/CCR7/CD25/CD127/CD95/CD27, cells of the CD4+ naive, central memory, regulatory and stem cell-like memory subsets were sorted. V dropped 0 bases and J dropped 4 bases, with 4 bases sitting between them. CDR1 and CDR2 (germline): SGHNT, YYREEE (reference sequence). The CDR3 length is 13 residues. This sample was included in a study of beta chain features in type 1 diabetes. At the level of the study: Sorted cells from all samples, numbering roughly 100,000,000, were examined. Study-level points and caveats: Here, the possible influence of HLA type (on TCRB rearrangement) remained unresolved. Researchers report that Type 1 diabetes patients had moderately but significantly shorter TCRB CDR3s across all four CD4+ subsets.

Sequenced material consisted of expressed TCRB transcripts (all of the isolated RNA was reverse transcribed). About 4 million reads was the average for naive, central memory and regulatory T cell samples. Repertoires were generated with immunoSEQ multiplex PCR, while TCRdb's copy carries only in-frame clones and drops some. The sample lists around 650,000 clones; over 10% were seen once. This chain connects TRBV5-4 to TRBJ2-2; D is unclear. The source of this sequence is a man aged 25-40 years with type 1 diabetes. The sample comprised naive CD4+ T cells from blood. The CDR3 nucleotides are TGTGCCAGCAGCTTGGAGTCCACCGGGGAGCTGTTTTTT. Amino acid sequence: CASSLESTGELFF.